The 21 T cell receptor beta chains in this list originate from one sample, sequenced in a study of PD-L1 blockade in urothelial cancer. Libraries were prepared by immunoSEQ multiplex PCR; TCRdb keeps only in-frame clonotypes and omits some of them. The top ten clones hold around 3.5% of a sample with more than 70,000 clones, approximately 88% of them seen once. Sequencing was performed on PBMCs, taken around atezolizumab (anti-PD-L1) treatment. Receptors were obtained from a man aged 55 to 69 with urothelial cancer.

The chain employs TRBV5-4 and TRBJ1-1, with 9 bases that match TRBD1. The germline CDR1 and CDR2 sequences are SGHNT and YYREEE (reference sequence). CDR3 length equals 15 residues. V trimming: 4 bases; J trimming: 2 bases; junction bases outside the gene matches: 6. The CDR3 coding sequence is TGTGCCAGCAGCAGTCCGGGACAGGGAAACACTGAAGCTTTCTTT. Translating gives CASSSPGQGNTEAFF. Using reference TRBV5-4 and TRBJ1-1 for the parts outside the CDR3, the full variable domain is ETGVTQSPTHLIKTRGQQVTLRCSSQSGHNTVSWYQQALGQGPQFIFQYYREEENGRGNFPPRFSGLQFPNYSSELNVNALELDDSALYLCASSSPGQGNTEAFFGQGTRLTVV.

The chain couples TRBV6-1 to TRBJ2-4, with 7 nucleotides matching TRBD1. Germline CDR1 reads MNHNS; CDR2 reads SASEGT. The CDR3 consists of 17 residues. V lost 2 bases to trimming and J lost 1 base; unmatched junction nucleotides: 8. In DNA form, the CDR3 reads TGTGCCAGCAGTGAAACGATTTGGGACAGCGCCAAAAACATTCAGTACTTC. Protein: CASSETIWDSAKNIQYF.

The rearrangement links TRBV6-1 to TRBJ1-2; TRBD1 is a possible D gene (6 bases). This CDR3 region has 13 residues. Trimming removed 6 bases from V and 4 bases from J, with 12 bases in between. Germline V gives CDR1 MNHNS, CDR2 SASEGT. CDR3 in DNA: TGTGCCAGCAGCGCGACAGGCCTCTATGGCTACACCTTC. Its translation is CASSATGLYGYTF.

This sequence joins TRBV19 and TRBJ1-4; 9 bases line up with TRBD1. Losses at the gene ends were 5 bases for V and 4 bases for J; bases not matched to a gene: 8. The CDR3 is 16 residues long. The germline V gene encodes CDR1 LNHDA and CDR2 SQIVND (reference sequence). The CDR3 DNA sequence: TGTGCCAGTAGTTCCTACACAGGGGGCGGTAATGAAAAACTGTTTTTT. This gives the protein CASSSYTGGGNEKLFF.

This clone was counted between two and nine times. The chain couples TRBV7-8 to TRBJ2-2; 12 bases map to TRBD1. This CDR3 is built from 15 residues. After removal of 6 bases from V and 5 bases from J, the junction contained 4 bases not matched to a gene. Looked up from germline, CDR1 is SGHVS and CDR2 is FQNEAQ. CDR3 in DNA: TGTGCCAGCAGGGGGGACAGGGGGCGTACCGGGGAGCTGTTTTTT. Translating gives CASRGDRGRTGELFF.

The CDR3 nucleotides are TGTGCCAGTAGTATAGCGCCGATAGCGGGGGGACAAAATGAGCAGTTCTTC. It codes for CASSIAPIAGGQNEQFF. The rearrangement joins TRBV19 to TRBJ2-1; 10 nucleotides match TRBD2. The CDR3 contains 17 residues. J was trimmed by 7 bases and V by 1 base; bases with no gene match: 10. Germline loops: CDR1 LNHDA, CDR2 SQIVND (reference sequence).

The chain uses TRBV13 and TRBJ2-1; 11 bases agree with TRBD2. J lost 14 bases, V lost 0 bases, and 9 bases had no gene match. Germline assignment: CDR1 PRHDT and CDR2 FYEKMQ (reference sequence). The CDR3 contains 15 residues. The CDR3 sequence: CASSLGGLAGGPEFF. The CDR3 nucleotides are TGTGCCAGCAGCTTAGGAGGGTTAGCGGGAGGGCCTGAGTTCTTC.

This chain links TRBV7-9 with TRBJ1-1, with 7 positions matching TRBD1. Germline lookup yields CDR1 SEHNR and CDR2 FQNEAQ (reference sequence). This CDR3 has 17 residues. J gave up 0 bases and V 4 bases, and 11 bases lay outside the gene matches. CDR3: CASSSRGTGDMNTEAFF. CDR3 sequence (DNA): TGTGCCAGCAGCTCCAGAGGAACAGGGGACATGAACACTGAAGCTTTCTTT.

V gene TRBV11-2 combines with J gene TRBJ2-3, with 11 bases lining up with TRBD2. This CDR3 is built from 14 residues. The germline CDR1 and CDR2 sequences are SGHAT and FQNNGV. The ends lost 5 bases at V and 4 bases at J; junction bases unmatched: 2. CDR3 DNA sequence: TGTGCCAGCAGCACACTAGCGGGGGCAGATACGCAGTATTTT. This encodes CASSTLAGADTQYF. Filled out from reference TRBV11-2 and TRBJ2-3, the complete variable domain reads EAGVAQSPRYKIIEKRQSVAFWCNPISGHATLYWYQQILGQGPKLLIQFQNNGVVDDSQLPKDRFSAERLKGVDSTLKIQPAKLEDSAVYLCASSTLAGADTQYFGPGTRLTVL.

The rearrangement joins TRBV19 to TRBJ2-3, with TRBD2 identical over 14 bases. Unmatched junction bases numbered 13, after V lost 4 bases and J lost 4 bases. There are 19 residues in the CDR3. Looked up from germline, CDR1 is LNHDA and CDR2 is SQIVND (reference sequence). CDR3 in amino acids: CASSKLTSGRAGRADTQYF. The CDR3 DNA follows: TGTGCCAGTAGTAAACTGACTAGCGGGAGGGCCGGACGGGCAGATACGCAGTATTTT.

The CDR3 protein is CASNVKLAGAISSTDTQYF. The CDR3 DNA follows: TGTGCCAGTAACGTTAAACTAGCGGGGGCCATAAGTAGCACAGATACGCAGTATTTT. The chain couples TRBV19 to TRBJ2-3; TRBD2 matches at 11 bases. The CDR3 spans 19 residues. V lost 7 bases to trimming and J lost 0 bases; unmatched junction nucleotides: 15. Looked up from germline, CDR1 is LNHDA and CDR2 is SQIVND (reference sequence).

The rearrangement links TRBV19 to TRBJ1-1, with TRBD1 identical over 7 bases. The CDR3 has 16 residues. Germline CDR1 reads LNHDA; CDR2 reads SQIVND (reference sequence). The V segment lost 5 bases and the J segment 0 bases; nucleotides outside the gene matches: 9. Here the CDR3 DNA reads TGTGCCAGTAGTTCCCGGACCGGGACAGTGAACACTGAAGCTTTCTTT. Its translation is CASSSRTGTVNTEAFF. The full variable domain, in which reference TRBV19 and TRBJ1-1 provide the parts outside the CDR3, is DGGITQSPKYLFRKEGQNVTLSCEQNLNHDAMYWYRQDPGQGLRLIYYSQIVNDFQKGDIAEGYSVSREKKESFPLTVTSAQKNPTAFYLCASSSRTGTVNTEAFFGQGTRLTVV.

This chain connects TRBV5-1 to TRBJ1-4; TRBD1 is a possible D gene (6 bases). This CDR3 comprises 15 residues. Germline CDR1 and CDR2: SGHRS and YFSETQ. Between the trimmed V and J ends, which lost 4 bases and 3 bases, there was a span of 13 bases. Here the CDR3 reads CASSLAGEPNEKLFF. The CDR3 DNA is TGCGCCAGCAGCCTCGCAGGGGAGCCTAATGAAAAACTGTTTTTT.

The genes are TRBV5-4 and TRBJ1-2; D perhaps matches TRBD1 (5 bases). The germline V gene has CDR1 SGHNT and CDR2 YYREEE (reference sequence). CDR3 length: 15 residues. Trimming took off 4 bases at V and 2 bases at J, with 15 bases between the two ends. The CDR3 spells CASSRGTARNYGYTF. The CDR3 DNA follows: TGTGCCAGCAGCCGCGGGACCGCGCGCAACTATGGCTACACCTTC.

The chain combines TRBV9 with TRBJ2-1; D is unclear. The CDR3 runs to 13 residues. The V gene lost 0 bases and the J gene lost 5 bases, with 6 bases spanning the gap. Per germline, CDR1 SGDLS and CDR2 YYNGEE. CDR3 in amino acids: CASSVVLDNEQFF. CDR3 DNA: TGTGCCAGCAGCGTAGTGCTAGACAATGAGCAGTTCTTC.

The genes are TRBV28 and TRBJ2-7; possible D gene TRBD2, 6 bases. The CDR3 covers 14 residues. CDR1 and CDR2 from the germline V gene are MDHEN and SYDVKM. V was trimmed by 6 bases and J by 5 bases, leaving 17 bases between them. In DNA form, the CDR3 reads TGTGCCAGCAGCTTCGGAGGGAGTAGGAACGAGCAGTACTTC. Amino acids: CASSFGGSRNEQYF.

This rearrangement joins TRBV28 to TRBJ1-3; no reliable D call. The germline CDR1 and CDR2 sequences are MDHEN and SYDVKM. The CDR3 loop spans 15 amino acids. Trimming stripped 5 bases from V and 0 bases from J, with 11 bases between. CDR3 protein: CASSPPNHSGNTIYF. CDR3 DNA: TGTGCCAGCAGTCCCCCAAATCACTCTGGAAACACCATATATTTT.

The chain joins TRBV4-1 to TRBJ1-2; D is perhaps TRBD1 (6 bases). The CDR3 is 15 residues long. Germline V gene sequence: CDR1 MGHRA, CDR2 YSYEKL. V lost 1 base, J lost 4 bases, and 13 bases lay in between. In DNA, the CDR3 is TGCGCCAGCAGCCAAGTCGGACAGAGGGCCTATGGCTACACCTTC. It codes for CASSQVGQRAYGYTF.

This chain joins TRBV29-1 and TRBJ2-1, with 9 bases that match TRBD2. V gave up 6 bases and J gave up 7 bases; unmatched junction bases: 7. Germline CDR1 and CDR2: SQVTM and ANQGSEA. CDR3 length: 13 residues. In DNA form, the CDR3 reads TGCAGCGTGGGGGGGACTAGCCGTAATGAGCAGTTCTTC. Translation: CSVGGTSRNEQFF.

V is TRBV7-9 and J is TRBJ2-7, with TRBD1 matching over 9 bases. The CDR3 length is 14 residues. The V and J ends lost 4 bases and 6 bases, in that order; junction bases with no gene match: 7. From germline, CDR1 is SEHNR and CDR2 FQNEAQ (reference sequence). CDR3 region: CASSSGTGRSEQYF. The CDR3 DNA reads TGTGCCAGCAGCTCCGGGACAGGGAGAAGCGAGCAGTACTTC.

This clone was found once. The chain employs TRBV7-9 and TRBJ2-1; 8 nucleotides line up with TRBD2. This CDR3 is 17 amino acids long. The V segment lost 5 bases and the J segment 6 bases; nucleotides outside the gene matches: 15. Germline CDR1 SEHNR, CDR2 FQNEAQ (reference sequence). CDR3 bases: TGTGCCAGCAGCCGGGCAGCGGGAGTAGGGTTGTTCAATGAGCAGTTCTTC. Its protein product is CASSRAAGVGLFNEQFF. Together with reference TRBV7-9 and TRBJ2-1, the CDR3 gives the full variable domain: DTGVSQNPRHKITKRGQNVTFRCDPISEHNRLYWYRQTLGQGPEFLTYFQNEAQLEKSRLLSDRFSAERPKGSFSTLEIQRTEQGDSAMYLCASSRAAGVGLFNEQFFGPGTRLTVL.